These T cell receptor beta chains were read from a single sample in a study of CD8+ T cells in alopecia areata. The method was immunoSEQ multiplex PCR; TCRdb's version includes in-frame clones alone and lacks a portion of them. Of 130,000 to 150,000 clones detected, 51% appear once; the ten largest clones hold roughly 0.92%. The sample was CD4+ T cells sorted from blood, taken at week 0. These receptors all stem from a human donor with alopecia areata. Each CDR3 is given with its conserved first and last residue. The D gene is left open where the match is weak. Clone sizes are given selectively: once, few, many, or a class where the clone is expanded.

clone_size	d_call	v_call	j_call	cdr3_aa	cdr3_nt
.	.	TRBV29-1	TRBJ2-5	CSVVEGMRETQYF	TGCAGCGTTGTGGAGGGGATGAGGGAGACCCAGTACTTC
.	TRBD2	TRBV29-1	TRBJ2-1	CSAKLAGTGNEQFF	TGCAGCGCAAAACTAGCGGGAACGGGAAATGAGCAGTTCTTC
.	.	TRBV7-2	TRBJ2-7	CASSLESFEQYF	TGTGCCAGCAGCTTAGAATCCTTCGAGCAGTACTTC
.	.	TRBV15	TRBJ1-1	CATSRDSVEAFF	TGTGCCACCAGCAGAGATTCAGTTGAAGCTTTCTTT
once	TRBD2	TRBV4-2	TRBJ2-7	CASSHGLAGGGSYEQYF	TGTGCCAGCAGTCATGGACTAGCGGGAGGGGGCTCCTACGAGCAGTACTTC
.	.	TRBV29-1	TRBJ1-2	CSVEATNYGYTF	TGCAGCGTTGAGGCCACCAACTATGGCTACACCTTC
few	.	TRBV5-1	TRBJ2-1	CASSLAQGPYNEQFF	TGCGCCAGCAGCTTGGCCCAGGGGCCCTACAATGAGCAGTTCTTC
.	.	TRBV29-1	TRBJ2-3	CSAALVRTDTQYF	TGCAGCGCCGCTTTAGTTCGCACAGATACGCAGTATTTT
.	TRBD2	TRBV6-6	TRBJ2-1	CASSYSASGAPIF	TGTGCCAGCAGTTACTCGGCTAGCGGAGCCCCTATCTTC
few	.	TRBV23-1	TRBJ1-2	CASSQSQGNYGYTF	TGCGCCAGCAGTCAAAGTCAGGGGAACTATGGCTACACCTTC
.	.	TRBV4-1	TRBJ2-7	CASSQEGTRGGREQYF	TGCGCCAGCAGCCAAGAGGGGACACGGGGAGGTCGGGAGCAGTACTTC
.	TRBD2	TRBV6-1	TRBJ2-3	CASRPDSGTQYF	TGTGCCAGCAGGCCCGATAGCGGGACGCAGTATTTT
.	TRBD1	TRBV7-9	TRBJ2-7	CASSLGDRGNEQYF	TGTGCCAGCAGTTTGGGGGACAGGGGCAACGAGCAGTACTTC
.	.	TRBV5-4	TRBJ1-1	CASSLESGTGEAFF	TGTGCCAGCAGCTTGGAGAGCGGGACGGGTGAAGCTTTCTTT
once	.	TRBV30	TRBJ1-2	CAWSGGTPNYGYTF	TGTGCCTGGAGTGGGGGGACGCCCAACTATGGCTACACCTTC
few	.	TRBV2	TRBJ1-4	CASGLVKNEKLFF	TGTGCCAGCGGCTTGGTGAAAAATGAAAAACTGTTTTTT
.	.	TRBV7-2	TRBJ2-1	CASSLNYNEQFF	TGTGCCAGCAGCTTGAACTACAATGAGCAGTTCTTC
.	TRBD2	TRBV9	TRBJ2-1	CASSARTSGRVQSGEQFF	TGTGCCAGCAGCGCCCGAACTAGCGGGAGAGTACAATCGGGTGAGCAGTTCTTC
few	.	TRBV4-3	TRBJ2-1	CASSQFYGTPGIRFF	TGCGCCAGCAGCCAATTTTACGGGACACCCGGGATTAGGTTCTTC
.	.	TRBV7-8	TRBJ2-7	CASSDRYEQYF	TGTGCCAGCAGCGACCGCTACGAGCAGTACTTC
few	.	TRBV7-2	TRBJ1-5	CASSLALTGGSNQPQHF	TGTGCCAGCAGCTTAGCGCTAACAGGAGGTAGCAATCAGCCCCAGCATTTT
once	TRBD2	TRBV7-2	TRBJ2-2	CASSRGLAGSGELFF	TGTGCCAGCAGCCGGGGACTAGCGGGATCCGGGGAGCTGTTTTTT
.	TRBD1	TRBV23-1	TRBJ2-5	CASSQRQGAGETQYF	TGCGCCAGCAGTCAGCGTCAGGGGGCGGGAGAGACCCAGTACTTC
.	TRBD1	TRBV20-1	TRBJ2-7	CSASQGPQYF	TGCAGTGCCTCACAGGGGCCCCAGTACTTC
.	.	TRBV7-3	TRBJ2-1	CASSFGRLNEQFF	TGTGCCAGCAGCTTTGGACGTCTTAATGAGCAGTTCTTC
.	.	TRBV2	TRBJ2-7	CASRRTGLQYF	TGTGCCAGCAGACGAACCGGACTACAGTACTTC
.	.	TRBV27	TRBJ1-1	CARITRGNTEAFF	TGTGCCAGGATTACCAGGGGGAACACTGAAGCTTTCTTT
.	TRBD1	TRBV28	TRBJ2-7	CASSATLGTGGLLGYEQYF	TGTGCCAGCAGTGCTACTTTAGGGACAGGGGGATTACTAGGCTACGAGCAGTACTTC
few	.	TRBV19	TRBJ1-2	CASRKGSTF	TGTGCCAGTAGGAAAGGGAGCACCTTC
.	TRBD1	TRBV29-1	TRBJ1-1	CSGRQGMNTEAFF	TGCAGCGGGCGACAGGGCATGAACACTGAAGCTTTCTTT
few	.	TRBV30	TRBJ1-4	CAWSRKTGGGEKLFF	TGTGCCTGGAGCCGGAAGACAGGCGGTGGGGAAAAACTGTTTTTT
.	.	TRBV25-1	TRBJ2-4	CASSDPGRNIQYF	TGTGCCAGCAGTGATCCAGGGCGAAACATTCAGTACTTC
.	.	TRBV7-6	TRBJ1-4	CASSQITGSGFEKLFF	TGTGCCAGCAGCCAGATAACAGGATCAGGTTTTGAAAAACTGTTTTTT
few	.	TRBV7-9	TRBJ2-1	CASSLELYNEQFF	TGTGCCAGCAGCTTAGAATTATACAATGAGCAGTTCTTC
.	.	TRBV30	TRBJ1-2	CAWAAGTVGGGYTF	TGTGCCTGGGCGGCCGGGACGGTTGGAGGCGGCTACACCTTC
.	.	TRBV9	TRBJ2-1	CASSVLGGNDEQFF	TGTGCCAGCAGCGTTCTGGGGGGTAACGATGAGCAGTTCTTC
once	TRBD2	TRBV29-1	TRBJ2-7	CSVVGGRGSFYEQYF	TGCAGCGTTGTCGGGGGACGCGGGAGCTTCTACGAGCAGTACTTC
.	.	TRBV15	TRBJ2-7	CATSRGREYEQYF	TGTGCCACCAGCAGAGGTCGGGAATACGAGCAGTACTTC
.	.	TRBV7-8	TRBJ2-1	CASSSGRLLNDEQFF	TGTGCCAGCAGCTCCGGGCGACTTCTGAACGATGAGCAGTTCTTC
.	.	TRBV6-1	TRBJ1-1	CASSYFEEAFF	TGTGCCAGCAGTTATTTTGAGGAAGCTTTCTTT
few	.	TRBV30	TRBJ2-7	CAWSVSLIYEQYF	TGTGCCTGGAGTGTAAGCCTGATCTACGAGCAGTACTTC
few	TRBD2	TRBV29-1	TRBJ2-2	CSVAREGTGELFF	TGCAGCGTTGCGCGGGAGGGCACCGGGGAGCTGTTTTTT